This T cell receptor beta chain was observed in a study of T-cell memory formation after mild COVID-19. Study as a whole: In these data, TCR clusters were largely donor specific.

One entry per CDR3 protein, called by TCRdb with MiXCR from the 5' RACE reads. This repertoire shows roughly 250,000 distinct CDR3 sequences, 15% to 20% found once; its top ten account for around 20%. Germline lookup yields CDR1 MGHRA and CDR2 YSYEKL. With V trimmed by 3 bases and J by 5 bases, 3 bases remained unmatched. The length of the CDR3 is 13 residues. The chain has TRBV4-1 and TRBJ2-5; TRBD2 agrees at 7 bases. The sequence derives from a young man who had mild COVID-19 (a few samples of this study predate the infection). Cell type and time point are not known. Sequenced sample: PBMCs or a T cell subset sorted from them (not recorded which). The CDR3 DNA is TGCGCCAGCAGCCAGGGGAGGGCCGAGACCCAGTACTTC. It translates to CASSQGRAETQYF.